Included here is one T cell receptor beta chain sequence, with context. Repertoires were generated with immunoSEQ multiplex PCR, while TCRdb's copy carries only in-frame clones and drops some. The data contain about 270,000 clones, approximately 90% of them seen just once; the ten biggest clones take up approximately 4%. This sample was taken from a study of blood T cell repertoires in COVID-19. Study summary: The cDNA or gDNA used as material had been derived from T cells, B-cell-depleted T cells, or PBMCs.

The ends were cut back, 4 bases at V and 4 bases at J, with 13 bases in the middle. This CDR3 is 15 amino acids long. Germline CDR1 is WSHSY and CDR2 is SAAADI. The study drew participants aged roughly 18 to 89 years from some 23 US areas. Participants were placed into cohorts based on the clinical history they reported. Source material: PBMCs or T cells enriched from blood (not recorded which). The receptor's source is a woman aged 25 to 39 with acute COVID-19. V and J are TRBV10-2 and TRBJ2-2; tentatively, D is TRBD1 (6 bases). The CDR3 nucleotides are TGCGCCAGCAGTGGGGCAGGGGCCTTCACCGGGGAGCTGTTTTTT. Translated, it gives CASSGAGAFTGELFF.